The rows below give T cell receptor beta chains drawn from one sample of a study of cytotoxic CD8 clonotypes in ibrutinib-treated CLL. Libraries were prepared by immunoSEQ multiplex PCR; TCRdb keeps only in-frame clonotypes and omits some of them. The sample contains about 270,000 clones, roughly 76% of which appear only once. The sequenced sample was PBMCs, obtained at disease progression, from a patient treated with ibrutinib. Source of these receptors: a human donor with chronic lymphocytic leukemia. Each CDR3 is given with its conserved first and last residue. D genes are given only for firm matches. Not all rows give a size; the values are once, few, many and, for expanded clones, a class.

-	TRBV2	TRBJ2-5	-	TGTGCCAGCAATGCCCGGGACAAGCAAGAGACCCAGTACTTC	CASNARDKQETQYF
TRBD2	TRBV9	TRBJ2-1	-	TGTGCCAGCAGCGCCTGGGTAGCGGGAGGCAATGAGCAGTTCTTC	CASSAWVAGGNEQFF
-	TRBV27	TRBJ1-1	-	TGTGCCAGCAGTTTTAGAGGCTTGAACACTGAAGCTTTCTTT	CASSFRGLNTEAFF
TRBD2	TRBV5-1	TRBJ2-1	few	TGCGCCAGCAGCTTAACGACTAGCGGGCCCTACAATGAGCAGTTCTTC	CASSLTTSGPYNEQFF
-	TRBV27	TRBJ2-7	-	TGTGCCAGCAGCCCGAACAGGTTTCCCTACGAGCAGTACTTC	CASSPNRFPYEQYF
-	TRBV29-1	TRBJ1-1	-	TGCAGCGTTGGGCGACGTATGAACACTGAAGCTTTCTTT	CSVGRRMNTEAFF
-	TRBV7-3	TRBJ1-5	-	TGTGCCAGCAGCTTAACTGGCGGGAGCAATCAGCCCCAGCATTTT	CASSLTGGSNQPQHF
-	TRBV5-4	TRBJ2-5	-	TGTGCCAGCAGCTTGGCCGGGGTAGGAGAGACCCAGTACTTC	CASSLAGVGETQYF
-	TRBV5-4	TRBJ2-7	-	TGTGCCAGCAGCGATCCGACAGTGATGGGATTATACGAGCAGTACTTC	CASSDPTVMGLYEQYF
-	TRBV4-1	TRBJ2-3	-	TGCGCCAGCAGCCAAGAGGAGTACGCTTTTGCGAGGGGTACAGATACGCAGTATTTT	CASSQEEYAFARGTDTQYF
-	TRBV29-1	TRBJ1-2	-	TGCAGCGTTAACACAGCCTATGGCTACACCTTC	CSVNTAYGYTF
-	TRBV18	TRBJ2-5	-	TGTGCCAGCTCACCCGTCCGGACAAATCAAGAGACCCAGTACTTC	CASSPVRTNQETQYF
-	TRBV6-5	TRBJ2-5	-	TGTGCCAGCAGCCCCGCCGTTACTAGACGGGAGACCCAGTACTTC	CASSPAVTRRETQYF
TRBD1	TRBV27	TRBJ2-7	few	TGTGCCAGCAGTCTCCGGGACAGGGGGCCCTACGAGCAGTACTTC	CASSLRDRGPYEQYF
-	TRBV18	TRBJ2-3	-	TGTGCCAGCTGTCCGACTTATAGCACAGATACGCAGTATTTT	CASCPTYSTDTQYF
-	TRBV9	TRBJ2-1	-	TGTGCCAGCAGCGTAGGTAGTCGCGGGACATACAATGAGCAGTTCTTC	CASSVGSRGTYNEQFF
TRBD2	TRBV27	TRBJ2-2	-	TGTGCCAGCAGTCCGTGGCCTAGCGGTGAGTTGGCCGGGGAGCTGTTTTTT	CASSPWPSGELAGELFF
TRBD2	TRBV2	TRBJ2-1	once	TGTGCCAGCAGTGAAGCCCGGACTAGCCGTGAGCAGTTCTTC	CASSEARTSREQFF
-	TRBV18	TRBJ1-3	-	TGTGCCAGCTCATTCAAGGGGGACCCTGGAAACACCATATATTTT	CASSFKGDPGNTIYF
-	TRBV19	TRBJ2-7	-	TGTGCCAGTAGTATGTGGCACGGACCCTACGAGCAGTACTTC	CASSMWHGPYEQYF
-	TRBV21-1	TRBJ1-2	once	TGTGCCAGCACCCGTAGGTTGGCGGGGAATGGCTACACCTTC	CASTRRLAGNGYTF
TRBD1	TRBV9	TRBJ1-1	-	TGTGCCAGCGGCCGGGACAGTGGGGCGCCTACTGAAGCTTTCTTT	CASGRDSGAPTEAFF
-	TRBV29-1	TRBJ1-2	-	TGCAGCGTCATGACGGAATATGGCTACACCTTC	CSVMTEYGYTF